This TCR beta chain was identified during a study of control samples from healthy donors and cancer patients. The table came from immunoSEQ multiplex PCR; TCRdb's copy has only in-frame clones and leaves some out. The sample lists tens of thousands of clones; about 88% were seen once. The CDR3 is 13 residues long. Germline V gene data show CDR1 as MNHEY and CDR2 as SVGAGI. Trimming pared 6 bases from V and 6 bases from J, leaving 9 bases between. J is TRBJ1-6 and V is TRBV6-5; D unresolved. Sequenced sample: blood. This receptor was obtained from a woman aged 70-85 years in good health. The chain's CDR3 is CASRRGFNSPLHF. The CDR3 region has the DNA TGTGCCAGCAGAAGAGGTTTTAATTCACCCCTCCACTTT.